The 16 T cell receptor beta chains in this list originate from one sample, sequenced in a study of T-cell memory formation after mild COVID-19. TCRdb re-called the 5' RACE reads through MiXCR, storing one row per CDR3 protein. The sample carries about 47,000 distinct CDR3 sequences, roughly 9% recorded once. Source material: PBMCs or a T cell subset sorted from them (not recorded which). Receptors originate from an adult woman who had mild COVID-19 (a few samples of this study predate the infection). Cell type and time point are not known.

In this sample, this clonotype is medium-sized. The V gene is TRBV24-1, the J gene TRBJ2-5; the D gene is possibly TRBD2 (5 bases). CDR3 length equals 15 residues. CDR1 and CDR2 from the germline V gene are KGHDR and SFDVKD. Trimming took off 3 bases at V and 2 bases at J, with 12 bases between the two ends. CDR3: CATSDRWERQETQYF. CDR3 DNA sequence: TGTGCCACCAGTGATCGATGGGAGAGACAAGAGACCCAGTACTTC.

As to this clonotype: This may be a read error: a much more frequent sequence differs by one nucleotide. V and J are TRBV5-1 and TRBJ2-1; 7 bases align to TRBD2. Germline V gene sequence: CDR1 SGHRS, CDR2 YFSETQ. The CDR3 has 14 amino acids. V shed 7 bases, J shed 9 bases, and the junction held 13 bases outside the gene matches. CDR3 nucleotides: TGCGCCAGCGGCCCGCGCGGGAGAGAGAGTGAGCAGTTCTTC. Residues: CASGPRGRESEQFF.

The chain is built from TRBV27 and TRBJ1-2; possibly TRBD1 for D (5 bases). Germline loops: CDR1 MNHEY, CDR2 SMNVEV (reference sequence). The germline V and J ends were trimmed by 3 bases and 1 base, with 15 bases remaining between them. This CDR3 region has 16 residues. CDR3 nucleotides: TGTGCCAGCAGTTTCGGTGGGGCAGAACTTAACTATGGCTACACCTTC. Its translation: CASSFGGAELNYGYTF.

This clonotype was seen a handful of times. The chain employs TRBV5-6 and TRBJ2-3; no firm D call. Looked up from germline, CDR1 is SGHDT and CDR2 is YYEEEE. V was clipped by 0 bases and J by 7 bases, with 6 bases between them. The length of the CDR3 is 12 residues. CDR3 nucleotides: TGTGCCAGCAGCTTGGGTGGGAATACGCAGTATTTT. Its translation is CASSLGGNTQYF.

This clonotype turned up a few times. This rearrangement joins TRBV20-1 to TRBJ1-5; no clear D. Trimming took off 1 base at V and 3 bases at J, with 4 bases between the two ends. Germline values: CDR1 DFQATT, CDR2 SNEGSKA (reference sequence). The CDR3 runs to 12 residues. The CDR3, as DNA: TGCAGTGCTAGAGGGACCAATCAGCCCCAGCATTTT. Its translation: CSARGTNQPQHF.

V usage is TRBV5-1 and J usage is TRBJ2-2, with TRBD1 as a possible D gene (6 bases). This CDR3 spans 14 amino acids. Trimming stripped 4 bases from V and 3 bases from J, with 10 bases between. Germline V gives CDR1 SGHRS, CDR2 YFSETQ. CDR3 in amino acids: CASSPRTDTGELFF. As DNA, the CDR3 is TGCGCCAGCAGCCCGAGGACAGACACCGGGGAGCTGTTTTTT. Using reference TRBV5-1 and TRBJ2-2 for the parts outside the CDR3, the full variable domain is KAGVTQTPRYLIKTRGQQVTLSCSPISGHRSVSWYQQTPGQGLQFLFEYFSETQRNKGNFPGRFSGRQFSNSRSEMNVSTLELGDSALYLCASSPRTDTGELFFGEGSRLTVL.

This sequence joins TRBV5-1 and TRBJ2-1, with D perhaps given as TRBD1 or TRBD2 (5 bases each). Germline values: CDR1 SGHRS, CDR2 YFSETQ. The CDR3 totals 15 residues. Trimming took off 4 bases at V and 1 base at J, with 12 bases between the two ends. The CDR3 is CASSGDGLSYNEQFF. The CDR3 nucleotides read TGCGCCAGCAGCGGGGACGGCTTATCCTACAATGAGCAGTTCTTC.

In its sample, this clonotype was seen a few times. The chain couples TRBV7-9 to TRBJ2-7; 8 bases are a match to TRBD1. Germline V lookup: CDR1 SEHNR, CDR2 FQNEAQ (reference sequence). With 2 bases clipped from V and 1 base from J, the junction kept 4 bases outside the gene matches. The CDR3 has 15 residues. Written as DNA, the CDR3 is TGTGCCAGCAGCTTACACAGGGGGGAGTCCTACGAGCAGTACTTC. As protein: CASSLHRGESYEQYF.

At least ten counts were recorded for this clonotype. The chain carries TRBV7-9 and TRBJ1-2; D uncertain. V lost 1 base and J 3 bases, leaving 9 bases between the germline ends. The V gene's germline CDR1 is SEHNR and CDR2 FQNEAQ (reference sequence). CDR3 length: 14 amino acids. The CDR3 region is CASSLDGSHYGYTF. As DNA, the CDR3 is TGTGCCAGCAGCTTAGACGGGAGTCACTATGGCTACACCTTC.

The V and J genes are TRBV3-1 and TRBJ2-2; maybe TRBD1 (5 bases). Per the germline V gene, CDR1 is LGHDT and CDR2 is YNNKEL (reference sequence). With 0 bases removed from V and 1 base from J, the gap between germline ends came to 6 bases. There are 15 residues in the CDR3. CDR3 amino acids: CASSQDRVNTGELFF. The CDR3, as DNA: TGTGCCAGCAGCCAAGACAGGGTGAACACCGGGGAGCTGTTTTTT.

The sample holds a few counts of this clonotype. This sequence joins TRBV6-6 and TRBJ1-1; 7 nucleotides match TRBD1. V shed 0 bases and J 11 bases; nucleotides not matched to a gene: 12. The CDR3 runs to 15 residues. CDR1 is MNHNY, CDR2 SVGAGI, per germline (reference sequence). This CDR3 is CASSYSRGGMVRAFF. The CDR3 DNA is TGTGCCAGCAGTTACTCCAGGGGGGGGATGGTCAGGGCTTTCTTT.

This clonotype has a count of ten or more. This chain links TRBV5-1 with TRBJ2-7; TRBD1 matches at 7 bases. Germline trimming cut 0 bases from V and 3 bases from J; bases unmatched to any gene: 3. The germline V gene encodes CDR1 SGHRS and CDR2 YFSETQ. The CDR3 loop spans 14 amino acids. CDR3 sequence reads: CASSLGDSRYEQYF. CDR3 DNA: TGCGCCAGCAGCTTGGGGGACAGCCGCTACGAGCAGTACTTC.

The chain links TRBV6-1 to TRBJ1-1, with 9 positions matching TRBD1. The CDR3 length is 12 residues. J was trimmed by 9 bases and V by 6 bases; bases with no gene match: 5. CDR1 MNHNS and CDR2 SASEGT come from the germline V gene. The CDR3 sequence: CASRQGQGKAFF. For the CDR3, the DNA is TGTGCCAGCAGACAGGGACAGGGAAAAGCTTTCTTT.

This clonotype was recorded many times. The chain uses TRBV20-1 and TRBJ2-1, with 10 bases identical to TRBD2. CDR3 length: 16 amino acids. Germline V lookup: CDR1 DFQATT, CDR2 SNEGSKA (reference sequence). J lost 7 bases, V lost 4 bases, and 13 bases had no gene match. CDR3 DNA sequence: TGCAGTGCTAACCGTCGAGGAAGCGGGAGGGGGAATGAGCAGTTCTTC. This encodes CSANRRGSGRGNEQFF.

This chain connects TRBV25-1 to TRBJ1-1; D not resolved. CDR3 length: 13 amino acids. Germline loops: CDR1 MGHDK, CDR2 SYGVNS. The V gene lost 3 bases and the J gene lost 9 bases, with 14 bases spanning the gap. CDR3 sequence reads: CASSEAADLKAFF. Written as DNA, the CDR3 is TGTGCCAGCAGTGAGGCGGCAGATTTAAAAGCTTTCTTT.

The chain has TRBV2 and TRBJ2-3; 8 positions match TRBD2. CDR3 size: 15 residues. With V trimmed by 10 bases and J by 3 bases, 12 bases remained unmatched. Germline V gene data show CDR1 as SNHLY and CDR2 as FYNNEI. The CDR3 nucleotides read TGTGCCATATCTCTCACGGGGGGGCCGACAGATACGCAGTATTTT. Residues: CAISLTGGPTDTQYF.